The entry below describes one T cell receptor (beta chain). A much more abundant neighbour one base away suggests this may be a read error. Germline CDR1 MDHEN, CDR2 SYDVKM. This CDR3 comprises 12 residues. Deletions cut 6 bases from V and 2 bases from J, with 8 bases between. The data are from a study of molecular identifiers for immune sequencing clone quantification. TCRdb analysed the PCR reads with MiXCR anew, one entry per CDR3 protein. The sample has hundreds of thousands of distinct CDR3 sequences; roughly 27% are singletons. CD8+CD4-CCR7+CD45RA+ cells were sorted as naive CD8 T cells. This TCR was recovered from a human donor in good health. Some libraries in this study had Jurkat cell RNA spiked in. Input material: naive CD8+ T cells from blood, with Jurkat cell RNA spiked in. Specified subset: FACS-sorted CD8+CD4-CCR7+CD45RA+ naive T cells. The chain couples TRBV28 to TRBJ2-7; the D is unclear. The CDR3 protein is CASRPDPYEQYF. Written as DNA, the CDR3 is TGTGCCAGCAGGCCCGACCCCTACGAGCAGTACTTC.